Below are 14 T cell receptor beta chains sequenced from a single sample in a study of T cells in tuberculosis. Noted time point: new active TB diagnosis, blood taken before or within 7 days of starting treatment. Sequencing used immunoSEQ multiplex PCR; TCRdb keeps in-frame clones, though not all of them. The sample lists 30,000 or so clones, roughly 94% occurring once. The sample here was PBMCs, taken at tuberculosis diagnosis. The receptors originated from an adult with tuberculosis. Some clones in this sample may be carry-over from other donors' samples.

The chain combines TRBV7-6 with TRBJ2-7, with a weak D call TRBD1 (6 bases). Germline loops: CDR1 SGHVS, CDR2 FNYEAQ. CDR3 length: 16 residues. The V end lost 1 base, the J end lost 5 bases, and 18 bases lay between the germline ends. The CDR3, as DNA: TGTGCCAGCAGCTTAGATGAGGCAGGGGATTTGGACGAGCAGTACTTC. It specifies CASSLDEAGDLDEQYF.

This clone was seen only once. The V and J genes are TRBV6-5 and TRBJ2-7; 7 nucleotides line up with TRBD1. Trimming removed 6 bases from V and 1 base from J; junction bases left unmatched: 3. Germline V gene data show CDR1 as MNHEY and CDR2 as SVGAGI. The CDR3 extends over 13 amino acids. The CDR3 reads CASSTGQSYEQYF. The CDR3 bases are TGTGCCAGCAGCACGGGACAGTCCTACGAGCAGTACTTC.

This clone was seen only a few times. V is TRBV30 and J is TRBJ1-5; D is ambiguous. Germline CDR1 is GTSNPN and CDR2 is SVGIG (reference sequence). Trimming cost V 2 bases and J 10 bases, with 12 bases left between them. The CDR3 consists of 12 residues. CDR3 nucleotides: TGTGCCTGGAGTTTCCCGGGAGGACCCCAGCATTTT. Protein sequence: CAWSFPGGPQHF.

The V call is TRBV27, the J call TRBJ1-5, with no clear D. V was clipped by 0 bases and J by 4 bases, with 13 bases between them. This CDR3 is 16 amino acids long. Germline CDR1 is MNHEY and CDR2 is SMNVEV (reference sequence). CDR3 residues: CASSLSAGDRNQPQHF. The CDR3 DNA reads as TGTGCCAGCAGTTTATCGGCGGGAGATAGGAATCAGCCCCAGCATTTT.

This chain uses TRBV25-1 with TRBJ1-1, with 11 bases aligning to TRBD1. Germline V lookup: CDR1 MGHDK, CDR2 SYGVNS. Losses at the gene ends were 1 base for V and 5 bases for J; bases not matched to a gene: 3. The CDR3 runs 15 residues. DNA for the CDR3: TGTGCCAGCAGTGAATCGGGGACAGGGGGGACTGAAGCTTTCTTT. It translates to CASSESGTGGTEAFF. The full variable domain, its missing parts supplied by reference TRBV25-1 and TRBJ1-1, is EADIYQTPRYLVIGTGKKITLECSQTMGHDKMYWYQQDPGMELHLIHYSYGVNSTEKGDLSSESTVSRIRTEHFPLTLESARPSHTSQYLCASSESGTGGTEAFFGQGTRLTVV.

This clone was picked up a small number of times. V is TRBV19 and J is TRBJ1-1, with D perhaps matching TRBD1 (5 bases). V was shortened by 3 bases and J by 2 bases, with 7 bases between the two germline ends. The CDR3 extends over 13 amino acids. The V gene's germline CDR1 is LNHDA and CDR2 SQIVND (reference sequence). The CDR3, as DNA: TGTGCCAGTAGTATGACAGTCAACACTGAAGCTTTCTTT. Residues: CASSMTVNTEAFF. Based on the CDR3 plus reference TRBV19 and TRBJ1-1, the full variable domain is DGGITQSPKYLFRKEGQNVTLSCEQNLNHDAMYWYRQDPGQGLRLIYYSQIVNDFQKGDIAEGYSVSREKKESFPLTVTSAQKNPTAFYLCASSMTVNTEAFFGQGTRLTVV.

The V call is TRBV5-1, the J call TRBJ2-7; D is possibly TRBD2 (5 bases). CDR3 length: 11 amino acids. CDR1 and CDR2 from the germline V gene are SGHRS and YFSETQ. V was cut by 4 bases and J by 6 bases, with 8 bases left in between. CDR3: CASSAGVEQYF. The CDR3 DNA reads TGCGCCAGCAGCGCCGGGGTCGAGCAGTACTTC.

This chain joins TRBV6-5 and TRBJ1-6, with 7 bases aligning to TRBD1. The CDR3 sequence is 15 residues long. CDR1 and CDR2 (germline): MNHEY, SVGAGI. After removal of 6 bases from V and 7 bases from J, the junction contained 9 bases not matched to a gene. In nucleotides, the CDR3 is TGTGCCAGCAGCCCACAGGGGATAAAAAATTCACCCCTCCACTTT. Its protein product is CASSPQGIKNSPLHF.

The chain is built from TRBV6-5 and TRBJ1-1; maybe TRBD1 (5 bases). The length of the CDR3 is 14 residues. Germline V gene sequence: CDR1 MNHEY, CDR2 SVGAGI. Trimming stripped 0 bases from V and 4 bases from J, with 9 bases between. In nucleotides, the CDR3 is TGTGCCAGCAGTTACTCGGGCAGGGCCACTGAAGCTTTCTTT. Translation gives CASSYSGRATEAFF.

The chain carries TRBV19 and TRBJ1-2; maybe TRBD1 (6 bases). CDR3 length equals 15 residues. V was trimmed by 5 bases and J by 3 bases, leaving 16 bases between them. Germline V gene data show CDR1 as LNHDA and CDR2 as SQIVND (reference sequence). The CDR3 coding sequence is TGTGCCAGTAGTCGGATCGGGGCAGGGGACTATGGCTACACCTTC. This encodes CASSRIGAGDYGYTF.

The gene calls are TRBV5-8 and TRBJ1-2; TRBD1 agrees at 7 bases. The CDR3 runs to 16 residues. CDR1 is SGHTS and CDR2 is YDEGEE in the germline V gene. V dropped 1 base and J dropped 4; count of bases not matched to a gene: 10. As DNA, the CDR3 is TGTGCCAGCAGCTTGCCCGGACAGGAAGGCGGCTATGGCTACACCTTC. It specifies CASSLPGQEGGYGYTF.

The chain recombines TRBV7-2 with TRBJ1-1; no reliable D call. In germline, CDR1 is SGHTA, CDR2 FQGNSA. With 4 bases removed from V and 1 base from J, the gap between germline ends came to 7 bases. The CDR3 runs 13 residues. CDR3 amino acids: CASSSRRNTEAFF. The CDR3, as DNA: TGTGCCAGCAGCTCGAGGCGGAACACTGAAGCTTTCTTT.

Points on this clone: Other DNA sequences from this sample encode an identical CDR3 as well. This sequence joins TRBV27 and TRBJ1-5, with 8 bases aligning to TRBD1. V lost 1 base, J lost 6 bases, and 8 bases stayed unmatched. The length of the CDR3 is 16 residues. Germline V CDR1 and CDR2: MNHEY, SMNVEV (reference sequence). CDR3 amino acids: CASSLFATGDAQPQHF. Here the CDR3 DNA reads TGTGCCAGCAGTTTATTTGCGACAGGGGACGCTCAGCCCCAGCATTTT.

This clone came up once. The chain employs TRBV29-1 and TRBJ1-1, with D perhaps matching TRBD1 (5 bases). V gave up 8 bases and J gave up 0 bases, with 13 bases separating them. Germline CDR1 is SQVTM and CDR2 is ANQGSEA. This CDR3 region has 13 residues. This CDR3 reads CSTSGGMNTEAFF. The CDR3 DNA reads as TGCAGCACGAGTGGGGGGATGAACACTGAAGCTTTCTTT.